This TCR beta chain was obtained from a study of CD8+ T cells in alopecia areata. As regards this clone: The antigen remains undetermined.

Broader study findings: Patients displayed less clarity in TCR sharing than mice, a finding possibly related to HLA. For lesional scalp, especially alopecia totalis/universalis, clonality was higher than in normal scalp.

CDR3 size: 17 residues. Trimming took 2 bases from V and 0 from J; bases not matched to a gene: 7. In germline, CDR1 is SEHNR, CDR2 FQNEAQ (reference sequence). Extraction of RNA preceded its reverse transcription into cDNA, which served as the sequencing template. The table came from immunoSEQ multiplex PCR; TCRdb's copy has only in-frame clones and leaves some out. The sample gives approximately 89,000 clones, roughly 51% of which show up once; around 6% is in the top ten. The investigators collected lesional scalp punch biopsies and peripheral blood from alopecia areata patients. J is TRBJ2-7 and V is TRBV7-9; 10 bases map to TRBD2. This receptor was identified in a human donor with alopecia areata. What was sequenced was NKG2D-high CD8+ T cells sorted from blood. The CDR3 coding sequence is TGTGCCAGCAGCTTACGTCCTAGCGGGGGACACTCCTACGAGCAGTACTTC. Protein sequence: CASSLRPSGGHSYEQYF.